Reported below is one TCR beta chain. Its cognate antigen is unknown. This specimen belongs to a study of T cells after posttransplantation cyclophosphamide. Overall study results and limits: After PTCy, TRB diversity resembled that of CNI/methotrexate controls. Later post-transplant blood repertoires were often dominated by donor CD8+ memory clones. Blood and skin or GI T cell repertoires showed limited TRB overlap.

Libraries were prepared by immunoSEQ multiplex PCR; TCRdb keeps only in-frame clonotypes and omits some of them. The table includes some 7,300 clones, around 84% detected once. Trimming took off 8 bases at V and 8 bases at J, with 18 bases between the two ends. The CDR3 is 13 amino acids. The germline CDR1 and CDR2 sequences are SEHNR and FQNEAQ (reference sequence). Busulfan-fludarabine conditioning, marrow transplant, and cyclophosphamide on days +3 and +4 were administered. This TCR was sampled from a female patient between 50 and 59 years old who received an allogeneic stem cell transplant from a related donor, was CMV-positive, and had no GVHD. Some T cells may be graft donor cells. V usage is TRBV7-9 and J usage is TRBJ1-2; D perhaps matches TRBD1 (5 bases). Material: PBMCs, obtained after allogeneic stem cell transplant with posttransplant cyclophosphamide. CDR3 sequence (DNA): TGTGCCAGCGCTACTGGGGGGTATACGGGCTACACCTTC. Its translation: CASATGGYTGYTF.